A single sample is the source of the 30 T cell receptor beta chains below, sequenced in a study of blood T cell repertoires in COVID-19 (dated by TCRdb to the early 2020s). The method was the immunoSEQ multiplex PCR assay. Imported from immuneACCESS, the table was reduced by TCRdb to in-frame sequences with V and J called. These copies leave out some clones; in studies compared against another copy, an unresolved V gene accounts for under half, and the cause of the remainder is not known. Within this sample are about 270,000 clones, with approximately 86% of them counted one time only. The leading ten clones occupy about 2.6% of the sample. The specimen sequenced was PBMCs or T cells enriched from blood (not recorded which). The receptors shown here come from a woman in her late teens or twenties who had recovered from COVID-19.

V is TRBV15 and J is TRBJ2-7; 8 bases line up with TRBD2. Trimming removed 1 base from V and 2 bases from J; junction bases left unmatched: 4. Germline V gives CDR1 LNHNV, CDR2 YYDKDF (reference sequence). The CDR3 consists of 15 residues. This CDR3 reads CATSRGLARTYEQYF. As DNA, the CDR3 is TGTGCCACCAGCAGAGGACTAGCGAGAACCTACGAGCAGTACTTC. Filled out from reference TRBV15 and TRBJ2-7, the complete variable domain reads DAMVIQNPRYQVTQFGKPVTLSCSQTLNHNVMYWYQQKSSQAPKLLFHYYDKDFNNEADTPDNFQSRRPNTSFCFLDIRSPGLGDTAMYLCATSRGLARTYEQYFGPGTRLTVT.

The rearrangement links TRBV7-2 to TRBJ2-3, with D uncertain. Germline V gives CDR1 SGHTA, CDR2 FQGNSA. V was pared by 1 base and J by 0 bases, with 8 bases between. The CDR3 sequence is 15 residues long. The CDR3 DNA sequence: TGTGCCAGCAGCTTAGTGAGCATTAGCACAGATACGCAGTATTTT. Translated, it gives CASSLVSISTDTQYF.

The chain employs TRBV6-1 and TRBJ1-2; D gene ambiguous. This CDR3 comprises 13 residues. Per germline, CDR1 MNHNS and CDR2 SASEGT. Trimming took off 1 base at V and 2 bases at J, with 5 bases between the two ends. CDR3 in amino acids: CASSEGRNYGYTF. For the CDR3, the DNA is TGTGCCAGCAGTGAAGGGAGGAACTATGGCTACACCTTC.

The gene calls are TRBV28 and TRBJ2-3, with D perhaps matching TRBD2 (6 bases). Between the trimmed V and J ends, which lost 5 bases and 3 bases, there was a span of 15 bases. Germline CDR1 is MDHEN and CDR2 is SYDVKM. This CDR3 has 15 amino acids. The CDR3 DNA reads TGTGCCAGCAGTCCCCTTTTGGCGGGAACAGATACGCAGTATTTT. Translating it yields CASSPLLAGTDTQYF.

The count of this clone is one. The CDR3: CSVGASEEAEQYF. As DNA, the CDR3 is TGCAGCGTTGGGGCTAGTGAGGAGGCCGAGCAGTACTTC. The rearrangement joins TRBV29-1 to TRBJ2-7; tentatively, D is TRBD2 (5 bases). The CDR3 length is 13 residues. The V and J ends lost 4 bases and 6 bases respectively, with 16 bases between them. Germline-derived CDR1 and CDR2 are SQVTM and ANQGSEA.

The rearrangement links TRBV3-1 (or the pseudogene TRBV3-2) to TRBJ1-3; tentative D call: TRBD1 (5 bases). Germline V gives CDR1 LGHDT, CDR2 YNNKEL (reference sequence). The CDR3 covers 16 residues. Trimming took off 3 bases at V and 0 bases at J, with 12 bases between the two ends. This chain's CDR3 is CASSHTAQGSGNTIYF. The CDR3, as DNA: TGTGCCAGCAGCCATACCGCGCAGGGCTCTGGAAACACCATATATTTT.

The chain recombines TRBV29-1 with TRBJ2-1; D may be TRBD1 (5 bases). Trimming stripped 6 bases from V and 0 bases from J, with 12 bases between. The length of the CDR3 is 14 residues. From germline, CDR1 is SQVTM and CDR2 ANQGSEA. CDR3 amino acids: CSVGTGSSYNEQFF. The CDR3 nucleotides are TGCAGCGTGGGCACAGGCAGCTCCTACAATGAGCAGTTCTTC.

The rearrangement uses TRBV7-9 and TRBJ1-2; D is possibly TRBD1 (5 bases). The CDR3 contains 13 residues. Germline CDR1 reads SEHNR; CDR2 reads FQNEAQ (reference sequence). V was pared by 5 bases and J by 4 bases, with 11 bases between. The CDR3, as DNA: TGTGCCAGCAGCCTCGACAGCCGCTATGGCTACACCTTC. This codes for CASSLDSRYGYTF.

This rearrangement joins TRBV4-3 to TRBJ1-4; 8 bases are a match to TRBD1. Losses at the gene ends were 1 base for V and 0 bases for J; bases not matched to a gene: 10. CDR1 and CDR2 (germline): LGHNA, YSLEER. There are 19 residues in the CDR3. The DNA for the CDR3 is TGCGCCAGCAGCCAAGCGTACGGGACAGGATACGCAACTAATGAAAAACTGTTTTTT. It specifies CASSQAYGTGYATNEKLFF.

The chain couples TRBV5-4 to TRBJ2-1, with D possibly TRBD1 on 5 matching bases. V was pared by 5 bases and J by 7 bases, with 13 bases between. Germline CDR1 is SGHNT and CDR2 is YYREEE (reference sequence). This CDR3 is built from 13 residues. The CDR3 sequence is CASSLARANEQFF. DNA for the CDR3: TGTGCCAGCAGTCTCGCCAGGGCGAATGAGCAGTTCTTC.

The rearrangement uses TRBV7-9 and TRBJ2-7; 10 positions agree with TRBD1. The CDR3 is made up of 16 amino acids. CDR1 and CDR2 from the germline V gene are SEHNR and FQNEAQ (reference sequence). J gave up 0 bases and V 4 bases, and 6 bases lay outside the gene matches. The CDR3 DNA sequence: TGTGCCAGCAGCTGGACAGGGGGTTATATCTCCTACGAGCAGTACTTC. This encodes CASSWTGGYISYEQYF. Together with reference TRBV7-9 and TRBJ2-7, the CDR3 gives the full variable domain: DTGVSQNPRHKITKRGQNVTFRCDPISEHNRLYWYRQTLGQGPEFLTYFQNEAQLEKSRLLSDRFSAERPKGSFSTLEIQRTEQGDSAMYLCASSWTGGYISYEQYFGPGTRLTVT.

This chain uses TRBV2 with TRBJ1-2; D unresolved. The V end lost 8 bases, the J end lost 2 bases, and 12 bases lay between the germline ends. The germline CDR1 and CDR2 sequences are SNHLY and FYNNEI. The length of the CDR3 is 13 residues. The DNA for the CDR3 is TGTGCCAGCTCTTTTCCAGGAAACTATGGCTACACCTTC. This translates into CASSFPGNYGYTF.

V and J are TRBV7-2 and TRBJ2-3, with 9 bases matching TRBD2. The CDR3 loop spans 17 amino acids. Germline loops: CDR1 SGHTA, CDR2 FQGNSA. The ends lost 1 base at V and 2 bases at J; junction bases unmatched: 7. CDR3 amino acids: CASSLGKAGGTTDTQYF. The CDR3 nucleotides read TGTGCCAGCAGCTTAGGGAAAGCGGGGGGCACCACAGATACGCAGTATTTT.

V usage is TRBV30 and J usage is TRBJ2-3; 12 nucleotides line up with TRBD2. Germline assignment: CDR1 GTSNPN and CDR2 SVGIG (reference sequence). The CDR3 covers 17 residues. The junction had 8 bases not matched to a gene; V was cut back by 0 bases and J by 4 bases. CDR3 region: CAWSVSPSGRVADTQYF. CDR3 nucleotides: TGTGCCTGGAGTGTATCCCCTAGCGGGAGGGTAGCAGATACGCAGTATTTT.

This sequence joins TRBV12-5 and TRBJ2-2, with D possibly TRBD1 on 5 matching bases. The CDR3 extends over 16 amino acids. Trimming removed 0 bases at V and 1 base at J, with 9 bases between. Germline V gene sequence: CDR1 LGHNT, CDR2 FRNRAP. Here the CDR3 reads CASGLVSGQNTGELFF. As DNA, the CDR3 is TGTGCTAGTGGTTTGGTATCAGGGCAGAACACCGGGGAGCTGTTTTTT.

The rearrangement links TRBV6-6 to TRBJ2-1; 10 bases fit TRBD1. From germline, CDR1 is MNHNY and CDR2 SVGAGI (reference sequence). This CDR3 region has 15 residues. The J segment lost 7 bases and the V segment lost 2 bases, leaving 5 bases of the junction unmatched. CDR3 residues: CASSYTRDRGNEQFF. In nucleotides, the CDR3 is TGTGCCAGCAGTTACACCCGGGACAGGGGAAATGAGCAGTTCTTC.

The CDR3 DNA reads as TGTGCCTGGAGTTCCGAGCTTTCTGTGAATCAGCCCCAGCATTTT. Protein sequence: CAWSSELSVNQPQHF. This chain links TRBV30 with TRBJ1-5; D remains unclear. There are 15 residues in the CDR3. Germline V gene lookup returns CDR1 GTSNPN and CDR2 SVGIG (reference sequence). The ends were cut back, 2 bases at V and 4 bases at J, with 15 bases in the middle.

The chain is built from TRBV30 and TRBJ1-2; maybe TRBD1 (5 bases). The CDR3 sequence is 12 residues long. The ends were cut back, 2 bases at V and 7 bases at J, with 11 bases in the middle. Germline CDR1 is GTSNPN and CDR2 is SVGIG (reference sequence). The CDR3 DNA reads as TGTGCCTGGAGTCGGGGGAGTGGTGGCTACACCTTC. Translation gives CAWSRGSGGYTF.

The chain carries TRBV29-1 and TRBJ1-1, with 9 nucleotides matching TRBD1. V lost 5 bases to trimming and J lost 10 bases; unmatched junction nucleotides: 11. The CDR3 is 13 residues long. Per germline, CDR1 SQVTM and CDR2 ANQGSEA. The CDR3 DNA is TGCAGCGTTCCACCTACAGGGGGCAGGGGAGCTTTCTTT. Translating gives CSVPPTGGRGAFF.

The V call is TRBV10-3, the J call TRBJ1-3; possibly TRBD1 for D (6 bases). Between the trimmed V and J ends, which lost 10 bases and 0 bases, there was a span of 19 bases. The CDR3 has 16 amino acids. Germline V gives CDR1 ENHRY, CDR2 SYGVKD. This CDR3 is CATVMDRSASGNTIYF. Here the CDR3 DNA reads TGTGCCACAGTAATGGACAGATCAGCCTCTGGAAACACCATATATTTT.

The genes are TRBV4-1 and TRBJ1-5, with TRBD1 matching 10 bases. CDR3 length equals 16 residues. Germline V lookup: CDR1 MGHRA, CDR2 YSYEKL. V lost 4 bases and J lost 7; bases outside the gene matches: 10. DNA for the CDR3: TGCGCCAGCAGCCGAAGGGACAGGGGCCCACAGCAGCCCCAGCATTTT. This encodes CASSRRDRGPQQPQHF.

The V call is TRBV4-3, the J call TRBJ1-4; D may be TRBD1 (6 bases). The V and J ends lost 1 base and 13 bases respectively, with 13 bases between them. CDR1 and CDR2 (germline): LGHNA, YSLEER. This CDR3 comprises 13 residues. CDR3 sequence: CASSQGGRGGLFF. The DNA of the CDR3 is TGCGCCAGCAGCCAAGGGGGGAGAGGGGGACTGTTTTTT.

This rearrangement joins TRBV19 to TRBJ2-7; TRBD1 matches at 9 bases. The CDR3 sequence is 16 residues long. Looked up from germline, CDR1 is LNHDA and CDR2 is SQIVND (reference sequence). J was trimmed by 1 base and V by 3 bases; bases with no gene match: 7. The CDR3 loop is CASSIITGQGSYEQYF. The CDR3 coding sequence is TGTGCCAGTAGTATCATAACGGGACAGGGTTCCTACGAGCAGTACTTC.

J is TRBJ2-3 and V is TRBV5-6, with D perhaps matching TRBD1 (5 bases). The CDR3 contains 15 residues. Deletions cut 0 bases from V and 6 bases from J, with 14 bases between. Germline V gene sequence: CDR1 SGHDT, CDR2 YYEEEE. The CDR3 sequence is CASSLEHIPGDTQYF. The DNA of the CDR3 is TGTGCCAGCAGCTTGGAACACATCCCAGGGGATACGCAGTATTTT.

The chain joins TRBV6-1 to TRBJ2-7, with TRBD2 matching over 10 bases. Losses at the gene ends were 4 bases for V and 0 bases for J; bases not matched to a gene: 6. This CDR3 is built from 16 residues. Germline V gene data show CDR1 as MNHNS and CDR2 as SASEGT. The CDR3 nucleotides read TGTGCCAGCAGTGGGCTAGCGGGGGTTCGCTCCTACGAGCAGTACTTC. Its translation: CASSGLAGVRSYEQYF.

This sequence joins TRBV9 and TRBJ2-7, with 7 positions matching TRBD1. The ends lost 3 bases at V and 5 bases at J; junction bases unmatched: 11. The CDR3 covers 15 residues. CDR1 and CDR2 from the germline V gene are SGDLS and YYNGEE. The CDR3 is CASSGQGEVLNEQYF. DNA for the CDR3: TGTGCCAGCAGCGGGCAGGGGGAAGTCTTGAACGAGCAGTACTTC.

CDR3 loop: CASSQAPTGGLAPSSSTDTQYF. CDR3 sequence (DNA): TGCGCCAGCAGCCAAGCCCCAACCGGAGGACTAGCCCCCTCCTCTAGCACAGATACGCAGTATTTT. The chain links TRBV4-3 to TRBJ2-3, with TRBD2 matching over 8 bases. V was pared by 1 base and J by 0 bases, with 21 bases of the junction left unmatched. Germline CDR1 is LGHNA and CDR2 is YSLEER. The CDR3 contains 22 residues.

The chain joins TRBV25-1 to TRBJ2-7, with D possibly being TRBD1 (5 bases). The V end was cut by 7 bases, the J end by 4 bases, with 11 bases between. This CDR3 has 12 residues. In germline, CDR1 is MGHDK, CDR2 SYGVNS. The CDR3 reads CASIDSFYEQYF. The CDR3 nucleotides are TGTGCCAGCATAGACAGTTTTTACGAGCAGTACTTC.

The chain's CDR3 is CASSIKDPRDRGINTYMNTEAFF. In DNA, the CDR3 is TGCGCCAGCAGCATAAAGGACCCCCGGGACAGGGGAATTAACACGTACATGAACACTGAAGCTTTCTTT. This chain uses TRBV23-1 with TRBJ1-1; 10 bases align to TRBD1. TRBV23-1 is sorted into the ORF group, with uncertain function. This CDR3 contains 23 residues. V was clipped by 6 bases and J by 0 bases; unmatched bases: 28.

The chain carries TRBV6-6 and TRBJ1-1, with TRBD1 identical over 8 bases. This CDR3 region has 15 residues. The V gene's germline CDR1 is MNHNY and CDR2 SVGAGI (reference sequence). V trimming: 4 bases; J trimming: 3 bases; junction bases outside the gene matches: 7. CDR3 bases: TGTGCCAGCAGTTCCAGGGGGCGGGGTGACACTGAAGCTTTCTTT. Translating gives CASSSRGRGDTEAFF.